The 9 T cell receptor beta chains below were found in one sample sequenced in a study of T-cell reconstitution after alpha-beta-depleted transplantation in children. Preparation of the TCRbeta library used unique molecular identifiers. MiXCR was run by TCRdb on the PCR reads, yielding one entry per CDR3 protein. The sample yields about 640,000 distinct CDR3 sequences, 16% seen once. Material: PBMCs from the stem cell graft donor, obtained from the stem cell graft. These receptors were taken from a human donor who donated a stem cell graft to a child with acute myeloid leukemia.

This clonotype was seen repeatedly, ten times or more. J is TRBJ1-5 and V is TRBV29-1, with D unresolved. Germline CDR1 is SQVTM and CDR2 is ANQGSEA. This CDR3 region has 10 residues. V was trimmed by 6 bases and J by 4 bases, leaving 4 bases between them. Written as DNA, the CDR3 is TGCAGCGTCGATAATCAGCCCCAGCATTTT. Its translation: CSVDNQPQHF.

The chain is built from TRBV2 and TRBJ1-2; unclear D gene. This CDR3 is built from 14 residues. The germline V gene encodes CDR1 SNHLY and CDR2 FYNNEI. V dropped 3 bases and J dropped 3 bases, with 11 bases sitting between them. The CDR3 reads CASSEVGVDYGYTF. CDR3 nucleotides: TGTGCCAGCAGTGAGGTCGGGGTTGACTATGGCTACACCTTC.

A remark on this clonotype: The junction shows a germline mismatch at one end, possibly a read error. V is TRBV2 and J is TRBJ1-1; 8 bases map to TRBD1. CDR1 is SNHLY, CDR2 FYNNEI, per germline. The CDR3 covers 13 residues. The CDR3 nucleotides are TGTGCCAGCAGGGAAGGGACAGGCACTGAAGCTTTCTTT. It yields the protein CASREGTGTEAFF.

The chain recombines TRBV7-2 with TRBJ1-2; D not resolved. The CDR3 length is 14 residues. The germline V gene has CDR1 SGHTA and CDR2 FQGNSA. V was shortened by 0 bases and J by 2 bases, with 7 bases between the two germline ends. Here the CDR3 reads CASSLAVANYGYTF. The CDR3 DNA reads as TGTGCCAGCAGCTTAGCAGTGGCAAACTATGGCTACACCTTC.

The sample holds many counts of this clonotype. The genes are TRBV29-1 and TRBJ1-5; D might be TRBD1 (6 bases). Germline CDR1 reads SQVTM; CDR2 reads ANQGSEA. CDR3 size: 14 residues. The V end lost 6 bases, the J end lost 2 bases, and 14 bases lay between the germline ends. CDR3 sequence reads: CSVLQGWGNQPQHF. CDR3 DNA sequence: TGCAGCGTCCTACAGGGTTGGGGCAATCAGCCCCAGCATTTT.

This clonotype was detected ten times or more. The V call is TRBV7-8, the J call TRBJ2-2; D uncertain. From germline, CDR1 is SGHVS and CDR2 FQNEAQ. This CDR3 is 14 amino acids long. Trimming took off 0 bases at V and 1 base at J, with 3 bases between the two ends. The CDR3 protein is CASSLAMNTGELFF. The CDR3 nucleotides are TGTGCCAGCAGCTTAGCCATGAACACCGGGGAGCTGTTTTTT.

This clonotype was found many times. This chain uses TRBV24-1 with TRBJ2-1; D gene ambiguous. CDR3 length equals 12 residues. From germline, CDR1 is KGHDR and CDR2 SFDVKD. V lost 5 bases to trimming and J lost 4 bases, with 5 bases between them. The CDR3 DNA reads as TGTGCCACCAGTGCGCCTTACAATGAGCAGTTCTTC. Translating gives CATSAPYNEQFF.

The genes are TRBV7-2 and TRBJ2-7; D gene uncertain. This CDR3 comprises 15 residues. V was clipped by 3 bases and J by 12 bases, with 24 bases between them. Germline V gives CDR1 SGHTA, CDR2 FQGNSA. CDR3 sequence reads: CASSLGNKGPREWYF. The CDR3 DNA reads TGTGCCAGCAGCTTGGGCAACAAAGGTCCCCGCGAATGGTACTTC. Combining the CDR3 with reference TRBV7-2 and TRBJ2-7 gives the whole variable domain GAGVSQSPSNKVTEKGKDVELRCDPISGHTALYWYRQSLGQGLEFLIYFQGNSAPDKSGLPSDRFSAERTGGSVSTLTIQRTQQEDSAVYLCASSLGNKGPREWYFGPGTRLTVT.

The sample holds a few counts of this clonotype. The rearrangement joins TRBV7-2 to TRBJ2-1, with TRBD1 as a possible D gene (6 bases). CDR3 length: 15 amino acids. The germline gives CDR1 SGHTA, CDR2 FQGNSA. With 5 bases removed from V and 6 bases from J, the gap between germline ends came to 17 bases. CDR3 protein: CASSPDMGAGNEQFF. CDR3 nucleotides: TGTGCCAGCAGCCCGGACATGGGGGCTGGCAATGAGCAGTTCTTC.